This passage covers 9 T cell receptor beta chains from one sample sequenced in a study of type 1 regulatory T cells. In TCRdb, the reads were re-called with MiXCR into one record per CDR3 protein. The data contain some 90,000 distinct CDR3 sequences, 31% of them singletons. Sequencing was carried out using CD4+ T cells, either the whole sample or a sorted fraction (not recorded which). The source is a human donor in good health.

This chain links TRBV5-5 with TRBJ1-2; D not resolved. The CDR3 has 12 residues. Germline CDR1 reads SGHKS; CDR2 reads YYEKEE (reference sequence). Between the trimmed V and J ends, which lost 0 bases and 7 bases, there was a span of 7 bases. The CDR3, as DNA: TGTGCCAGCAGCTTGGAACGGGGTGGCTACACCTTC. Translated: CASSLERGGYTF.

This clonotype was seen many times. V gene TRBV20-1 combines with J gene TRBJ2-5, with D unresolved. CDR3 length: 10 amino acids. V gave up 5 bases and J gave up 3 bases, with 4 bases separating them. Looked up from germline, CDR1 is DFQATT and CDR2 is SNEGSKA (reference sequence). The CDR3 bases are TGCAGTGCTGTAAAAGAGACCCAGTACTTC. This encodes CSAVKETQYF.

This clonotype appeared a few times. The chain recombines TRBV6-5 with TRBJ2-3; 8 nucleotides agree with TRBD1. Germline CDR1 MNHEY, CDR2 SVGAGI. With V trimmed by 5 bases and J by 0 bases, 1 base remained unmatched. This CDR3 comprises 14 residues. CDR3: CASSRTGSTDTQYF. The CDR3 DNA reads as TGTGCCAGCAGTCGGACAGGGAGCACAGATACGCAGTATTTT.

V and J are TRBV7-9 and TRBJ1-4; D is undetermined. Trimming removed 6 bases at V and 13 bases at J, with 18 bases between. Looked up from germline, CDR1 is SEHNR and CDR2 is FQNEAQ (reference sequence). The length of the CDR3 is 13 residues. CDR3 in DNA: TGTGCCAGCAGTCGATCTGCGGCGGGCGGACTGTTTTTT. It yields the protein CASSRSAAGGLFF. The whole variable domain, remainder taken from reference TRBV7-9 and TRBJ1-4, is DTGVSQNPRHKITKRGQNVTFRCDPISEHNRLYWYRQTLGQGPEFLTYFQNEAQLEKSRLLSDRFSAERPKGSFSTLEIQRTEQGDSAMYLCASSRSAAGGLFFGSGTQLSVL.

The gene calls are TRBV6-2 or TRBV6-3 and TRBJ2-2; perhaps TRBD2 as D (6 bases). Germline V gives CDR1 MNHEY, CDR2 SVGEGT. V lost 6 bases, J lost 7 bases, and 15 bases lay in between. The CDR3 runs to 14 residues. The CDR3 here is CASRQGGHGGELFF. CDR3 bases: TGTGCCAGCAGGCAAGGAGGGCATGGCGGGGAGCTGTTTTTT.

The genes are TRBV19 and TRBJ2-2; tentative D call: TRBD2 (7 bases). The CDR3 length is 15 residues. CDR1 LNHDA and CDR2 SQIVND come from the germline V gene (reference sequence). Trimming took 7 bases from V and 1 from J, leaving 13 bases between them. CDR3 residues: CASTEGGGNTGELFF. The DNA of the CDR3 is TGTGCCAGTACAGAGGGAGGGGGGAACACCGGGGAGCTGTTTTTT. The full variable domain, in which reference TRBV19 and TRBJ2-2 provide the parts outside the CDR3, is DGGITQSPKYLFRKEGQNVTLSCEQNLNHDAMYWYRQDPGQGLRLIYYSQIVNDFQKGDIAEGYSVSREKKESFPLTVTSAQKNPTAFYLCASTEGGGNTGELFFGEGSRLTVL.

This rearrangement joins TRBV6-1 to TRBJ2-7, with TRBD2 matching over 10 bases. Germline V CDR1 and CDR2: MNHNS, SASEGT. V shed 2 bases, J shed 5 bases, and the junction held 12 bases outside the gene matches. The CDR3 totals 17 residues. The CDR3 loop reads CASSEWGASGSIDEQYF. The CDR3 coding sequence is TGTGCCAGCAGTGAATGGGGGGCTAGCGGGAGTATCGACGAGCAGTACTTC.

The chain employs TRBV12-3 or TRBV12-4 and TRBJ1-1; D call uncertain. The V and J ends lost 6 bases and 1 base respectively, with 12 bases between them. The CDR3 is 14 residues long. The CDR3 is CASSYPARNTEAFF. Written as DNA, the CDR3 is TGTGCCAGCAGCTACCCCGCGAGGAACACTGAAGCTTTCTTT.

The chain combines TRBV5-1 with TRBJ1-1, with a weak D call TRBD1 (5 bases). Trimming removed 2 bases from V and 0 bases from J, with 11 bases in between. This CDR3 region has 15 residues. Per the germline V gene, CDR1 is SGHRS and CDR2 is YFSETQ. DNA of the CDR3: TGCGCCAGCAGCTTCTTAGGGGATATGAACACTGAAGCTTTCTTT. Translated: CASSFLGDMNTEAFF.